Given below is one T cell receptor (beta chain) in context. Its specific antigen is unknown. The data stem from a study of cytomegalovirus exposure and HLA in healthy donors (dated by TCRdb to about 2017). In terms of the full investigation: In an earlier analysis of roughly 590 of the donors, about 270 Gb of sequence data and 100 million or so unique TCR beta sequences from about 179 million T cells were reported. About 280 gigabases of sequencing data and tens of millions of unique TCR sequences were included in an early release covering over 600 HLA-typed donors. Among the 398 genotyped donors, approximately 82% belonged to the genetic ancestry cluster associated with self-reported Caucasian donors. The study was designed to test whether signatures of past pathogen exposure could be identified by cataloging public T cell receptors. The study used immunosequencing to profile the T cell repertoires of approximately 630 subjects and linked those repertoires to cytomegalovirus serostatus. Besides the first cohort of more than 650 subjects, a separate validation cohort made up of roughly 120 different subjects was used. To predict cytomegalovirus infection status, the study brought together high-throughput TCR immunosequencing, statistical association of individual TCRs with disease status, and machine learning. A later analysis re-analyzed previously published TCR beta repertoires from 666 donors and added high-resolution HLA genotyping to study TCR occurrence patterns. In the later analysis, no new phenotypic data were used to find candidate immune exposures; instead, reliance was placed on TCR beta sequences and their occurrence across donors. An earlier analysis of some 600 of the donors applied high-throughput TCR beta sequencing to assess whether each TCR beta V gene segment acted as functional or pseudogenic. Donor age, sex, ethnicity and CMV serostatus were compiled together with the repertoire data. In a later genetic analysis, genome-wide SNP genotypes for about 65% of the 666 donors were used, and that subset was treated as a discovery cohort. All discovery cohort repertoires had been generated on a single sequencing platform. Class I and class II HLA loci were covered by the typing at four-digit resolution. The number of typed donors differed by locus: about 629-630 for A, B, C, DRB1 and DQB1; approximately 540 for DQA1; over 600 for DPA1; and around 490 for DPB1. Roughly 5 DR-DQ haplotypes were handled as single units for association and clustering, since linkage in the cohort was strong. On average, about 240,000 unique TCR beta nucleotide sequences were sequenced per donor among 398 genotyped donors of the cohort, with 15% to 20% of those sequences being non-productive. Beyond this particular receptor, the publication reports: Assigning TCR associations to individual alleles was difficult when HLA alleles, especially DR and DQ, strongly co-occurred. A later genetic analysis reported fewer N-insertions in productive TCRs among donors in an Asian-associated ancestry cluster than the roughly 640-donor mean. A few of the identified cytomegalovirus-associated TCR beta chains were confirmed in vitro to be specific for cytomegalovirus antigens. In both the original and validation cohorts, the classifier was reported to diagnose cytomegalovirus status with high specificity and sensitivity. Roughly uniform sequencing depth across donors was assumed in presence/absence analyses, although this assumption may not hold. The study gave a list of some 150 TCR beta chains associated with cytomegalovirus. Because HLA typing was unavailable for some donors at each locus, only the typed subset was used in association tests. Linkage disequilibrium might explain the correlated functional status among segregating V segments, but an unknown experimental factor could not be ruled out. A cluster of highly shared sequence variants was judged likely to be a technical artifact of the sequencing pipeline. For the cohort, immune exposure information was limited to CMV serostatus. In a later genetic analysis, a missense DCLRE1C variant was associated with V-gene and J-gene trimming of TCR beta chains, and the association was replicated in an independent cohort. At a false discovery rate of 0.05, a later analysis linked 16,951 TCR beta sequences to specific HLA alleles. Some IMGT-functional V segments, including TRBV6-2 and TRBV6-3, could not be told apart with the 87-base-pair reads, so those segments were excluded. A later analysis found that HLA-associated TCR beta chains were more clonally expanded and had lower generation probabilities than equally common non-associated chains. The earlier analysis of fewer than 750 of the donors excluded roughly 16 rarely observed V segments, including chromosome 9 orphons, because counts were too low. In a later analysis, several top co-occurrence clusters were reported to appear linked to parvovirus B19, influenza, CMV and Epstein-Barr virus. A further reported finding was that TCR beta sequences accurately predicted the HLA-A and HLA-B alleles for most subjects in the first cohort. Most TCR sequences were seen in very few donors, while some public TCRs were found in many individuals. In a later analysis, TCR association rates were found to vary across HLA loci, with the most associated TCRs seen for DRB1 alleles and the fewest for HLA-C alleles. According to a later analysis, most CMV-associated TCR beta chains appeared to be HLA-restricted, and the HLA associations seemed to be driven largely by CMV exposure. The cohort was sequenced for TCR beta chains only, and without alpha or paired-chain data the features that could be detected were limited. It was suggested by the authors that the approach could potentially be generalized to other disease states and immunological phenotypes. In an earlier analysis of approximately 600 of the donors, most TCR beta V segments were observed in productive rearrangements about 90% or about 30% of the time, broadly matching IMGT annotations.

The library was obtained by the immunoSEQ multiplex PCR assay. For the multiplex PCR, a mixture combining 60 forward primers for TCR Vbeta segments and 13 reverse primers for TCR Jbeta segments was used. A multiplex PCR assay on genomic DNA amplified the CDR3 region of rearranged TCR beta genes. The amplified TCR beta libraries were sequenced on the Illumina HiSeq System as 87-base-pair reads. Turning to the authors' computational methods: In a later analysis, some 80 million unique TCR beta chains were counted across the roughly 700 repertoires, and roughly 9.9 million of these chains were shared by at least two donors. Raw reads were error-corrected and collapsed into unique sequences with a nearest-neighbor algorithm that merged closely related sequences to remove PCR and sequencing errors. To assign V, D and J gene segments, CDR3 sequences were aligned to IMGT reference sequences. Each retained sequence needed at least a six-nucleotide match to both a V gene segment and a J gene segment. Rearrangements were called productive when the CDR3 lacked stop codons and stayed in frame with V and J; all others were non-productive. Following IMGT convention, CDR3 was defined as the stretch from the second conserved V-encoded cysteine up to the conserved J-encoded phenylalanine. In an earlier analysis of more than 550 of the donors, sequences lacking an unambiguous match to a single V gene segment were excluded. In an earlier analysis of some 590 of the donors, a V segment was called functional when productive rearrangements were above 56.7%, and segregating when the standard deviation between donors exceeded 5%. To diagnose cytomegalovirus status from the catalog of TCR beta chain sequences, a statistical classification framework was built. V and J gene assignment, in a later analysis, came from comparing TCR nucleotide sequences with IMGT/GENE-DB human TR gene sequences. Using the TCRdist pipeline, a later analysis assigned CDR3 sequences along with most-parsimonious VDJ recombination scenarios. A later analysis defined each TCR beta chain by its CDR3 amino acid sequence plus V-gene family, and excluded reads lacking a unique V-gene family. In a later analysis, a few hundred highly shared, low-generation-probability nucleotide sequences were removed to address suspected cross-contamination and a sequencing artifact. A later analysis calculated a clonal expansion index for each public chain from normalized within-repertoire ranks of inferred template counts. In a later analysis, generation probabilities were computed with a VDJ recombination model fitted to out-of-frame rearrangements, and the resulting probabilities were checked against IGoR. A later analysis scored TCR-TCR, TCR-HLA and TCR-CMV co-occurrence with hypergeometric tests, applying a repertoire-size bias correction to TCR pairs. False discovery rates were estimated in a later analysis by permuting HLA or CMV assignments 20 times. A later analysis grouped co-occurring TCRs with DBSCAN, adding TCRdist sequence similarity when clustering within HLA-allele-positive subsets. For co-occurrence clustering, repertoires with fewer than 30,000 or more than 120,000 public chains were excluded, along with four to six repertoires with anomalous nucleotide sharing. The source is immuneACCESS, and TCRdb retained only in-frame sequences with V and J called. Part of the clones is not carried over; for the studies checked, unresolved V genes explain less than half of this, and the remainder is unexplained. D and trimming come from the DNA, and the V and J calls and clone size come from that table. The sample table records more than 65,000 clones. The ten largest clones add up to 2.5% to 3% of the sample.

The cohort was made up of roughly 670 healthy bone marrow donors. At the time of sampling, all cohort members were nominally healthy, though unrecorded immune exposures were likely present. The donor tested CMV seronegative and was one of the 352 seronegative cohort members. Every donor gave a peripheral blood sample, and the peripheral blood mononuclear cells from that sample were used for TCR beta sequencing. Genomic DNA extraction from the blood cell samples was performed with the Qiagen DNeasy Blood Extraction Kit. V lost 0 bases and J lost 7 bases; the stretch between them is 16 bases long. The CDR3, cysteine through phenylalanine, is 15 amino acids long. Kept here is only the CDR3 DNA, which spans 45 bases and is read in frame from base 1. CDR1 and CDR2 (SGDLS, YYNGEE) derive from the germline V gene.

The chain is made from TRBV9 and TRBJ1-2; TRBD1 is a weak D gene call, 5 bases matching. The TCR comes from a man in his forties or fifties in good health and CMV-seronegative. The specimen sequenced was PBMCs. The DNA sequence is as follows: TGTGCCAGCAGCGTAGACTGGGTTCGGGGGGGTGGCTACACCTTC. It codes for CASSVDWVRGGGYTF.